This T cell receptor beta chain stems from a study of identical twins. General study findings and limits: Out-of-frame alpha sequences shared between twins exhibited an excess of low generation probability. Insertions were fewer in abundant cord blood beta clonotypes, whereas memory repertoires showed none of this pattern. Conclusions leaned on cross-sectional statistical analysis and did not track the same donors over time.

Each cDNA held unique molecular identifiers, and template switching gave it a universal primer site. A single record per CDR3 protein comes from TCRdb applying MiXCR to the 5' RACE reads. The sample has approximately 470,000 distinct CDR3 sequences; approximately 15% are singletons. This clonotype was counted between two and nine times. Its antigen remains unknown. Germline trimming cut 2 bases from V and 0 bases from J; bases unmatched to any gene: 9. Germline lookup yields CDR1 DFQATT and CDR2 SNEGSKA (reference sequence). The length of the CDR3 is 17 residues. These sequences were also reported in another study, on yellow fever vaccine responses in identical twins.

V and J are TRBV20-1 and TRBJ2-1; TRBD1 aligns across 8 bases. The sequence was collected from a woman aged 18-30 years in good health. Sequenced material: CD4+ T cells sorted from blood. DNA of the CDR3: TGCAGTGCTAGACCTCTTCAGGGGGCGATCTCCTACAATGAGCAGTTCTTC. Protein: CSARPLQGAISYNEQFF.